These T cell receptor beta chains were read from a single sample in a study of a mutant IDH1 vaccine in newly diagnosed glioma. TCRdb's table, derived via immunoSEQ multiplex PCR, lists solely in-frame clones and lacks some. The data show around 84,000 clones, over 75% seen once. No antigen is known for these receptors. Sequenced here: PBMCs, sampled from a glioma patient whose treatment included an IDH1 peptide vaccine. These TCRs come from a man aged 35-49 years with glioma. Both conserved end residues are part of each CDR3. The order of the fields is J gene, clone size, D gene, V gene, CDR3 protein, CDR3 DNA. A D gene is named only where the DNA matches it firmly. Some rows mark clone size as missing; the rest say once, few, many or name a class of expanded clone.

TRBJ2-7,.,.,TRBV7-2,CASSLGALGTREQYF,TGTGCCAGCAGCCTCGGGGCCCTCGGCACTCGGGAGCAGTACTTC
TRBJ2-1,.,TRBD1,TRBV6-4,CASSVFSQGAYNEQFF,TGTGCCAGCAGTGTCTTCTCACAGGGGGCCTACAATGAGCAGTTCTTC
TRBJ1-5,few,.,TRBV28,CASSLTGHNQPQHF,TGTGCCAGCAGTTTGACAGGCCACAATCAGCCCCAGCATTTT
TRBJ2-1,.,.,TRBV20-1,CSARVMAEQFF,TGCAGTGCTAGAGTGATGGCTGAGCAGTTCTTC
TRBJ2-5,.,TRBD2,TRBV19,CASSILRGGTETQYF,TGTGCCAGTAGTATCCTACGGGGGGGCACGGAGACCCAGTACTTC
TRBJ1-1,.,.,TRBV7-2,CASSLSSQGLKAFF,TGTGCCAGCAGCTTAAGCAGTCAGGGATTGAAAGCTTTCTTT
TRBJ2-4,.,TRBD2,TRBV30,CAWSGGDYSNIQYF,TGTGCCTGGAGTGGAGGGGACTACTCAAACATTCAGTACTTC
TRBJ1-6,.,.,TRBV4-2,CASSQAPRQARNSPLHF,TGTGCCAGCAGCCAAGCCCCCCGACAGGCGAGAAATTCACCCCTCCACTTT
TRBJ1-1,.,.,TRBV18,CASSPDRARMNTEAFF,TGTGCCAGCTCACCCGATCGGGCGAGGATGAACACTGAAGCTTTCTTT
TRBJ2-1,.,TRBD2,TRBV5-6,CASSSLLAGPYNEQFF,TGTGCCAGCAGCTCGCTCCTAGCGGGACCGTACAATGAGCAGTTCTTC
TRBJ2-7,once,.,TRBV12-5,CASGLVQAYEQYF,TGTGCTAGTGGTTTGGTACAAGCCTACGAGCAGTACTTC
TRBJ2-5,.,TRBD1,TRBV7-7,CASSISGTGKETQYF,TGTGCTAGCAGCATTTCCGGGACAGGGAAAGAGACCCAGTACTTC
TRBJ1-2,once,.,TRBV9,CASSESDLYGYTF,TGTGCCAGCAGCGAATCAGACCTCTATGGCTACACCTTC
TRBJ2-7,.,.,TRBV2,CASSGPSYEQYF,TGTGCCAGCAGTGGGCCCTCCTACGAGCAGTACTTC
TRBJ1-1,.,.,TRBV11-2,CASSLDGGANTEAFF,TGTGCCAGCAGCTTAGACGGAGGCGCTAACACTGAAGCTTTCTTT
TRBJ2-2,.,.,TRBV4-3,CASSQGFHTGELFF,TGCGCCAGCAGCCAGGGATTTCACACCGGGGAGCTGTTTTTT
TRBJ1-1,.,.,TRBV6-5,CASRSPSGTEAFF,TGTGCCAGCAGATCTCCCTCGGGGACTGAAGCTTTCTTT
TRBJ1-2,.,TRBD1,TRBV10-3,CAISQTTGGFGGYTF,TGTGCCATCAGCCAAACGACAGGGGGCTTCGGTGGCTACACCTTC